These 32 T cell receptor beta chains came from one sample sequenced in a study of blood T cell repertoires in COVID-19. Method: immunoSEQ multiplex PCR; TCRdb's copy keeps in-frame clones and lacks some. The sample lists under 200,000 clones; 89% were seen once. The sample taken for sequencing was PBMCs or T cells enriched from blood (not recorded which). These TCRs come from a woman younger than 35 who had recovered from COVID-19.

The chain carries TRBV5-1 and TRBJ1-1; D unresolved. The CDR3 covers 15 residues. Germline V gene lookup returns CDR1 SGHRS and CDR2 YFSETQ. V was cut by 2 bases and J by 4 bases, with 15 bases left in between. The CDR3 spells CASSFTSPGITEAFF. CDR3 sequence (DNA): TGCGCCAGCAGCTTCACCTCTCCGGGAATCACTGAAGCTTTCTTT.

CDR3 amino acids: CASSPPTGTNYGYTF. In nucleotides, the CDR3 is TGCGCCAGCAGCCCCCCGACAGGAACTAACTATGGCTACACCTTC. The chain is built from TRBV5-1 and TRBJ1-2; the D gene is possibly TRBD1 (6 bases). The CDR3 is 15 amino acids. The V and J ends lost 4 bases and 0 bases respectively, with 13 bases between them. The V gene's germline CDR1 is SGHRS and CDR2 YFSETQ.

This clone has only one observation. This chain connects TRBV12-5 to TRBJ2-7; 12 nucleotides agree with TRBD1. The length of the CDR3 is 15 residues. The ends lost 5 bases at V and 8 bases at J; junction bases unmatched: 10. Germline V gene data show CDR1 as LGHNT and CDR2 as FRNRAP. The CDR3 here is CASGPGTGGAGKQYF. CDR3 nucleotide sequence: TGTGCTAGTGGTCCCGGGACAGGGGGCGCTGGCAAGCAGTACTTC.

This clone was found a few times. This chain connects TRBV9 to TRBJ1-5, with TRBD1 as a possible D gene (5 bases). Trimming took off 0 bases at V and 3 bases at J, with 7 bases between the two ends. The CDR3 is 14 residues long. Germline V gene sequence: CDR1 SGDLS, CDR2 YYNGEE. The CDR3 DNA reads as TGTGCCAGCAGCGTAGGGGGCAACAATCAGCCCCAGCATTTT. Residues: CASSVGGNNQPQHF. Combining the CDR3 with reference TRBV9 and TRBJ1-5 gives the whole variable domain DSGVTQTPKHLITATGQRVTLRCSPRSGDLSVYWYQQSLDQGLQFLIQYYNGEERAKGNILERFSAQQFPDLHSELNLSSLELGDSALYFCASSVGGNNQPQHFGDGTRLSIL.

The CDR3 region is CASSVVGALEQYF. Here the CDR3 DNA reads TGTGCCAGCAGCGTAGTTGGGGCCCTAGAGCAGTACTTC. The chain uses TRBV9 and TRBJ2-7; perhaps TRBD1 as D (5 bases). CDR1 SGDLS and CDR2 YYNGEE come from the germline V gene. Trimming cost V 0 bases and J 7 bases, with 11 bases left between them. This CDR3 spans 13 amino acids.

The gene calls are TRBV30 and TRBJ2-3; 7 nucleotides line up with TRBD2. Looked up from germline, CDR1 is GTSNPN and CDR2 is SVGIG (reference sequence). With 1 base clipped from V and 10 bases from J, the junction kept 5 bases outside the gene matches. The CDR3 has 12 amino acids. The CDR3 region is CAWSAVGGSQYF. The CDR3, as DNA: TGTGCCTGGAGTGCCGTCGGGGGGTCGCAGTATTTT.

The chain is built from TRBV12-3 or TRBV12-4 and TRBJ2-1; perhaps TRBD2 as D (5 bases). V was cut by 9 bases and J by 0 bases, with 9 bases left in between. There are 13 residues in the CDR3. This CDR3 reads CASSEDSYNEQFF. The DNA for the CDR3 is TGTGCCAGTAGCGAGGACTCCTACAATGAGCAGTTCTTC.

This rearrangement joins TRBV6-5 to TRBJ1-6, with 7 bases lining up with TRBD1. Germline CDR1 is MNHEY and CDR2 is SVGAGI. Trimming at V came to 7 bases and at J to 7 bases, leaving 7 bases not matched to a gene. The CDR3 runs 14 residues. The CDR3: CASNSDRANSPLHF. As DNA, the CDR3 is TGTGCCAGCAACAGTGACAGGGCAAATTCACCCCTCCACTTT.

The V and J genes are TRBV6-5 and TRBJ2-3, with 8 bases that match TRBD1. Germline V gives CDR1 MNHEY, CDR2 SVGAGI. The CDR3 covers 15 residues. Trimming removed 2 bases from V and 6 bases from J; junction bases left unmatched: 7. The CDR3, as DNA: TGTGCCAGCAGTTACACAGGGGGTGGTTCGGATACGCAGTATTTT. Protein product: CASSYTGGGSDTQYF.

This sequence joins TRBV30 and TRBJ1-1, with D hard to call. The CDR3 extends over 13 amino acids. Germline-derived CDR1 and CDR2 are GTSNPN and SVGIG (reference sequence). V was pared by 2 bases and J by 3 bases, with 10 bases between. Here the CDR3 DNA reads TGTGCCTGGAGTCCCTCAGGTTACACTGAAGCTTTCTTT. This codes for CAWSPSGYTEAFF. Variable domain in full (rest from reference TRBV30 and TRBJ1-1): SQTIHQWPATLVQPVGSPLSLECTVEGTSNPNLYWYRQAAGRGLQLLFYSVGIGQISSEVPQNLSASRPQDRQFILSSKKLLLSDSGFYLCAWSPSGYTEAFFGQGTRLTVV.

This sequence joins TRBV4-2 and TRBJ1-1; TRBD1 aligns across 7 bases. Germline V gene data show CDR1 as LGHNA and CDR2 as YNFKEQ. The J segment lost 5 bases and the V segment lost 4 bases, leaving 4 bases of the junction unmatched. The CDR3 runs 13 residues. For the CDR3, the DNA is TGTGCCAGCAGCCTCCAGGGGGTTACTGAAGCTTTCTTT. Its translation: CASSLQGVTEAFF.

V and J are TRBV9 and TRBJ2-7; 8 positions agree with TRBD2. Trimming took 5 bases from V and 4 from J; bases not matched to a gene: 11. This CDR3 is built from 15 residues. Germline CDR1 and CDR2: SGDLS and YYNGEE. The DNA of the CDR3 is TGTGCCAGCAGTCCTCCATCGGGGGGGGGATACGAGCAGTACTTC. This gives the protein CASSPPSGGGYEQYF.

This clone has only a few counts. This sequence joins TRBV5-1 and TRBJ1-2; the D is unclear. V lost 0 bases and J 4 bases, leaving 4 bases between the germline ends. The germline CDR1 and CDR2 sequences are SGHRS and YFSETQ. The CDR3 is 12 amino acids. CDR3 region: CASSLDSYGYTF. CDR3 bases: TGCGCCAGCAGCTTGGACAGCTATGGCTACACCTTC.

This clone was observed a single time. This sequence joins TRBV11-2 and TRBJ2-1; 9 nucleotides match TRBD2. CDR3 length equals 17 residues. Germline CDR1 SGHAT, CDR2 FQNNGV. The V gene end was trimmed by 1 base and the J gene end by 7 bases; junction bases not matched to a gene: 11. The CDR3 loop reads CASSLGGLASGKNEQFF. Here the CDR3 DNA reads TGTGCCAGCAGCTTAGGGGGGTTGGCTAGCGGGAAAAATGAGCAGTTCTTC.

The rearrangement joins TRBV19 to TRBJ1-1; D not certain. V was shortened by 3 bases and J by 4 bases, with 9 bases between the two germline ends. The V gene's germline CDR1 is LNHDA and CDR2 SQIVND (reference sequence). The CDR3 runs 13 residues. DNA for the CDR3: TGTGCCAGTAGTATCACGGAGCTCACTGAAGCTTTCTTT. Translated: CASSITELTEAFF.

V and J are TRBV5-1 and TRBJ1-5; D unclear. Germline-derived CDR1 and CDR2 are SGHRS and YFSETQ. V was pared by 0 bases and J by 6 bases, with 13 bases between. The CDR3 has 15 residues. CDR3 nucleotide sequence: TGCGCCAGCAGCTTGGCCGGAGGTTTTGGTCAGCCCCAGCATTTT. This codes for CASSLAGGFGQPQHF.

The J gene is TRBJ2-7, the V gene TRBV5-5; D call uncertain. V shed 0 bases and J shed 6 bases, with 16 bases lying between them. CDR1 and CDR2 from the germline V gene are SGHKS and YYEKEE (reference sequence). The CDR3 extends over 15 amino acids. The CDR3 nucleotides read TGTGCCAGCAGCTTGGAGGCTAGTTATCTGAGCGAGCAGTACTTC. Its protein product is CASSLEASYLSEQYF.

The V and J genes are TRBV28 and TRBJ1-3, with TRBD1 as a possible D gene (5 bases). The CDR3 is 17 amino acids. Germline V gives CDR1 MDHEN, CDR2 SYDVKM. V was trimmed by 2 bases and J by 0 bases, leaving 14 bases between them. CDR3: CASSLGGGGSSGNTIYF. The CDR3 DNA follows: TGTGCCAGCAGTTTAGGCGGGGGAGGAAGCTCTGGAAACACCATATATTTT.

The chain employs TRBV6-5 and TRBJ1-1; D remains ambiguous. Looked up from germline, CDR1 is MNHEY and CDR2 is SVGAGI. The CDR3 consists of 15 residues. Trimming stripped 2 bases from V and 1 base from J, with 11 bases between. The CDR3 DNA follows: TGTGCCAGCAGTTACGGTACTCTAGGGAACACTGAAGCTTTCTTT. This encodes CASSYGTLGNTEAFF.

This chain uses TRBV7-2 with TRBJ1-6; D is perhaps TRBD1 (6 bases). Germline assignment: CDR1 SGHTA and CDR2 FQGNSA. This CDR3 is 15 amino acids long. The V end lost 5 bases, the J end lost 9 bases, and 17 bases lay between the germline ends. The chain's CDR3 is CASSPQTGSISPLHF. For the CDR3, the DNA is TGTGCCAGCAGCCCCCAAACAGGGTCGATTTCACCCCTCCACTTT.

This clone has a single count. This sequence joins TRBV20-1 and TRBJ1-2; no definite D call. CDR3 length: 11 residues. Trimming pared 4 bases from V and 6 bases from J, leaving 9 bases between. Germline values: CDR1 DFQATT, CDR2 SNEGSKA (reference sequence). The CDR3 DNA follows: TGCAGTGCTAAGAGCCGTAATGGCTACACCTTC. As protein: CSAKSRNGYTF.

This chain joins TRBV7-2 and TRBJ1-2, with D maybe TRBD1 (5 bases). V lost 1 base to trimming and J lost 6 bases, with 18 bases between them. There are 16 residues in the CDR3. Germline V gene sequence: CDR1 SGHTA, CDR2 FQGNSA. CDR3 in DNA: TGTGCCAGCAGCTTAGTCGGAGCAGGGCCTATCGATGGCTACACCTTC. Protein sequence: CASSLVGAGPIDGYTF.

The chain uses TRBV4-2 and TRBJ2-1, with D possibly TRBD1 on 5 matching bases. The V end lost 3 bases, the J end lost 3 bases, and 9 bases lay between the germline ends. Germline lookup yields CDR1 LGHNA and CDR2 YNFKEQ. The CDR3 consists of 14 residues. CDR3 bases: TGTGCCAGCAGCCATACAGGAAACTACAATGAGCAGTTCTTC. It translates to CASSHTGNYNEQFF.

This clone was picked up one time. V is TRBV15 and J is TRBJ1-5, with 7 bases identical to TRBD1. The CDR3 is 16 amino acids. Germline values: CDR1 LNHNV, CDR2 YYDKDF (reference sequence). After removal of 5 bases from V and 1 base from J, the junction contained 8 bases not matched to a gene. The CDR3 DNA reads TGTGCCACCAGCCACGTGAGGGGGCAGAGCAATCAGCCCCAGCATTTT. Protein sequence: CATSHVRGQSNQPQHF.

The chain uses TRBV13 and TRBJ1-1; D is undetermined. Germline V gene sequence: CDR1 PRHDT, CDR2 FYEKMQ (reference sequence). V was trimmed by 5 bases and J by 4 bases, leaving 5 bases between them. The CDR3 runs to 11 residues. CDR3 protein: CASSHGTEAFF. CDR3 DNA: TGTGCCAGCAGCCACGGCACTGAAGCTTTCTTT.

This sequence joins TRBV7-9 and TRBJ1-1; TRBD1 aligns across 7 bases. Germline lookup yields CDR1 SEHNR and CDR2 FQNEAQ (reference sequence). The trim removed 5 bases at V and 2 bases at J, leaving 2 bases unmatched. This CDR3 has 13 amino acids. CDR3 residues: CASSQGGNTEAFF. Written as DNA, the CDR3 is TGTGCCAGCAGCCAAGGGGGCAACACTGAAGCTTTCTTT.

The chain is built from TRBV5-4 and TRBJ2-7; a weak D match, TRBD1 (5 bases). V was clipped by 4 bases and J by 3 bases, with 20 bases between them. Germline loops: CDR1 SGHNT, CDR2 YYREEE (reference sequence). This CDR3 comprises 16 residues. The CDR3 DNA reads TGTGCCAGCAGCCCATCTTCAGGGTCGCTTAGCTACGAGCAGTACTTC. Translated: CASSPSSGSLSYEQYF.

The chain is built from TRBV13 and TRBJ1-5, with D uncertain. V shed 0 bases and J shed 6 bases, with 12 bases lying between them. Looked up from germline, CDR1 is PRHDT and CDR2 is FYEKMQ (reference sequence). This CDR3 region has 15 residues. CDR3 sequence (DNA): TGTGCCAGCAGCTTAGGCATCAGTTTAAGTCAGCCCCAGCATTTT. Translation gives CASSLGISLSQPQHF.

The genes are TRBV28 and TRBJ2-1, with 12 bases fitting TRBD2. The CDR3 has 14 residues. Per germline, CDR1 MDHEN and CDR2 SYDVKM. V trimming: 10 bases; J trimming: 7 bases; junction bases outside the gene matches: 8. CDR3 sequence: CATSTSGGGNEQFF. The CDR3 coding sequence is TGTGCCACCTCGACTAGCGGGGGAGGAAATGAGCAGTTCTTC.

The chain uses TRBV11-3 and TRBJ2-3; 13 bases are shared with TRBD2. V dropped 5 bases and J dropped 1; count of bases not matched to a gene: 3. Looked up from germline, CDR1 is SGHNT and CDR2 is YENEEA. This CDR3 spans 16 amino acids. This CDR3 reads CASSLGLAGGTDTQYF. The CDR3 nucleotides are TGTGCCAGCAGCCTAGGACTAGCGGGGGGCACAGATACGCAGTATTTT.

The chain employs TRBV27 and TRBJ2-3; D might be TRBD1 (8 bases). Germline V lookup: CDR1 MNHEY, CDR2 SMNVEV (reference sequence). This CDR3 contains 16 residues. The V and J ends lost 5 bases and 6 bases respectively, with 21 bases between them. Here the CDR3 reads CASSPRGTGGPDTQYF. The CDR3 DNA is TGTGCCAGCAGTCCGCGGGGGACAGGCGGTCCGGATACGCAGTATTTT.

CDR3 nucleotides: TGCAGCGTGGCACTAACAGGGGATAGCAATCAGCCCCAGCATTTT. The encoded protein is CSVALTGDSNQPQHF. The gene calls are TRBV29-1 and TRBJ1-5; 7 bases fit TRBD1. The V segment lost 6 bases and the J segment 0 bases; nucleotides outside the gene matches: 8. The CDR3 loop spans 15 amino acids. Germline loops: CDR1 SQVTM, CDR2 ANQGSEA.